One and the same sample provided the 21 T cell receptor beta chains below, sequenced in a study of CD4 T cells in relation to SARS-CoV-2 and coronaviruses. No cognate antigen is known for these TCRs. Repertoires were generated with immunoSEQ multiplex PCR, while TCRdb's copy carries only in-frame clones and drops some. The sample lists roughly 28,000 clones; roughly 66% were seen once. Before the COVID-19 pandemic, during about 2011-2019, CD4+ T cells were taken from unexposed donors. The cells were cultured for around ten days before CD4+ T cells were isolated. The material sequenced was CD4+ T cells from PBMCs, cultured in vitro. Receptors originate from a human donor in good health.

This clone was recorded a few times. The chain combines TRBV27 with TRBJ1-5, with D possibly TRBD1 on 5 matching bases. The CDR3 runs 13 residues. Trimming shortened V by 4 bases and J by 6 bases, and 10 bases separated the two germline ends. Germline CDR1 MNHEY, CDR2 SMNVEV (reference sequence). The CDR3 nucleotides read TGTGCCAGCAGTTCTCAGGGCGGTCAGCCCCAGCATTTT. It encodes CASSSQGGQPQHF.

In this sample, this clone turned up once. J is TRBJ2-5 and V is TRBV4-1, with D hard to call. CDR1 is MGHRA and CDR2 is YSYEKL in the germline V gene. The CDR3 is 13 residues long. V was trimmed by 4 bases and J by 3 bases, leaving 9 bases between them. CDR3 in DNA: TGCGCCAGCAGCCCGCGACTCAAAGAGACCCAGTACTTC. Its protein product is CASSPRLKETQYF.

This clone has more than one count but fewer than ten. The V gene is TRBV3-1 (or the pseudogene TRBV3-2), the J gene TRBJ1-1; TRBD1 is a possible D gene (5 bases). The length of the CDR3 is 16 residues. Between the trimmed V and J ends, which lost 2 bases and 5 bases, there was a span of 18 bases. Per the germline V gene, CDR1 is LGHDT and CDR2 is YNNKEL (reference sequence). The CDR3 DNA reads TGTGCCAGCAGCCAACGGGGTCTAGGGGATGGTACTGAAGCTTTCTTT. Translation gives CASSQRGLGDGTEAFF.

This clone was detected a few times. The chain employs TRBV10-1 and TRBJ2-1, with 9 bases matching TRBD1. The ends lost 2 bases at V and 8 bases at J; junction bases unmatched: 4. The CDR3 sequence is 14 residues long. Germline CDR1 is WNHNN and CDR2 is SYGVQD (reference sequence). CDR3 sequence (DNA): TGCGCCAGCAGTGAGGGACAGGGGACCCATGAGCAGTTCTTC. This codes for CASSEGQGTHEQFF.

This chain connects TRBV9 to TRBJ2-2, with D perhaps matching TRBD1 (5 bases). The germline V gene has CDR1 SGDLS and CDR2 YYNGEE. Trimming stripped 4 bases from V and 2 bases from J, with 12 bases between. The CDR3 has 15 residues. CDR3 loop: CASSPRQINTGELFF. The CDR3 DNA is TGTGCCAGCAGCCCCCGACAGATTAACACCGGGGAGCTGTTTTTT.

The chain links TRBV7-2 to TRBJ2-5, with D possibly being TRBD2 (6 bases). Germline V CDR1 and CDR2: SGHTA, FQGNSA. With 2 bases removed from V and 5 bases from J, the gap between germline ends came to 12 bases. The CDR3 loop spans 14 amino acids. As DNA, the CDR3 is TGTGCCAGCAGCTTAATTGGAGGGACGGAGACCCAGTACTTC. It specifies CASSLIGGTETQYF.

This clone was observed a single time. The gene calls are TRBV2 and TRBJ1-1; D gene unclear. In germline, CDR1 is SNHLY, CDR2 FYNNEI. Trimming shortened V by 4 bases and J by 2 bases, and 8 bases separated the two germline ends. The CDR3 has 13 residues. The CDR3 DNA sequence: TGTGCCAGCAGTGGAGCCAGCAACACTGAAGCTTTCTTT. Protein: CASSGASNTEAFF.

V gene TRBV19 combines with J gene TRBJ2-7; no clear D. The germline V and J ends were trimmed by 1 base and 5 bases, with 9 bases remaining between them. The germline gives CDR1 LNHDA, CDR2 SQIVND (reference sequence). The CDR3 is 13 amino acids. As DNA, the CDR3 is TGTGCCAGTAGTATAGGGAAGGCCCACGAGCAGTACTTC. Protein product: CASSIGKAHEQYF.

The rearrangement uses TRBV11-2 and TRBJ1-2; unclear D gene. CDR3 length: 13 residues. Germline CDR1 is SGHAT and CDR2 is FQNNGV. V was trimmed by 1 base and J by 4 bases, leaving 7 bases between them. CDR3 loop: CASSLGKTYGYTF. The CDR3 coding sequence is TGTGCCAGCAGCTTAGGCAAAACCTATGGCTACACCTTC.

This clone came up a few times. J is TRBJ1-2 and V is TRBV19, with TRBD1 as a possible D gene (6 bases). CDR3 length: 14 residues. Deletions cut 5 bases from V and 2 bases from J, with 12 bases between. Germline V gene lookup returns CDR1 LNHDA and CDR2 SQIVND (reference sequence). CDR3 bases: TGTGCCAGTAGTCAGCAAACAGGGAACTATGGCTACACCTTC. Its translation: CASSQQTGNYGYTF.

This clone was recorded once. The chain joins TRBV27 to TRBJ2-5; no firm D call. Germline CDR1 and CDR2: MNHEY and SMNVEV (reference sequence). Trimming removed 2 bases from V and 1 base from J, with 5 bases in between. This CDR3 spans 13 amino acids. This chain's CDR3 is CASSLDPQETQYF. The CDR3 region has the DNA TGTGCCAGCAGTTTAGATCCCCAAGAGACCCAGTACTTC.

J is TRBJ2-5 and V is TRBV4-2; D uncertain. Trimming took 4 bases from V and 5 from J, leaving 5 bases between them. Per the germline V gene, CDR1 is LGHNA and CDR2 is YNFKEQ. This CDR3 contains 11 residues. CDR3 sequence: CASSLGETQYF. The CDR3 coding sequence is TGTGCCAGCAGCCTCGGGGAGACCCAGTACTTC.

CDR3 nucleotide sequence: TGTGCCAGCAGGACGGGACAGGGGGTCTATGAGCAGTTCTTC. Translated, it gives CASRTGQGVYEQFF. V usage is TRBV2 and J usage is TRBJ2-1, with 11 bases aligning to TRBD1. V gave up 6 bases and J gave up 8 bases; unmatched junction bases: 6. Per the germline V gene, CDR1 is SNHLY and CDR2 is FYNNEI. The CDR3 loop spans 14 amino acids.

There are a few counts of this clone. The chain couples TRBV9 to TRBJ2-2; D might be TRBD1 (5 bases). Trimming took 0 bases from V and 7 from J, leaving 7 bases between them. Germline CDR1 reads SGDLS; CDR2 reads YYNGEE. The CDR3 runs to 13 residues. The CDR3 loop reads CASSVEDIGELFF. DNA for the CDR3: TGTGCCAGCAGCGTAGAGGACATCGGGGAGCTGTTTTTT.

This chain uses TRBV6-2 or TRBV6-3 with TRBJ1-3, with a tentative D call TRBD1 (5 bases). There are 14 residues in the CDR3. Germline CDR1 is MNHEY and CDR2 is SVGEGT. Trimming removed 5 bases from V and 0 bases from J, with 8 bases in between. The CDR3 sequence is CASSPGTSGNTIYF. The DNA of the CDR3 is TGTGCCAGCAGTCCAGGGACCTCTGGAAACACCATATATTTT.

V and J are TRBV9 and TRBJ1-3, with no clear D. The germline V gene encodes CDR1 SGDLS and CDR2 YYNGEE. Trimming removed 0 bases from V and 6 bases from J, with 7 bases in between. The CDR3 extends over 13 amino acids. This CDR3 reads CASSVAGSNTIYF. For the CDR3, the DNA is TGTGCCAGCAGCGTAGCTGGGTCAAACACCATATATTTT.

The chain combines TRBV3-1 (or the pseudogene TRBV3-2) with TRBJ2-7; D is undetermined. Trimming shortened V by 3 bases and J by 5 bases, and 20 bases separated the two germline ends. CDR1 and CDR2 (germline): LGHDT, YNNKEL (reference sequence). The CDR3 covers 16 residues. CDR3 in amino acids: CASSHVAGSQIDEQYF. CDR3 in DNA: TGTGCCAGCAGCCACGTGGCCGGGTCTCAAATCGACGAGCAGTACTTC.

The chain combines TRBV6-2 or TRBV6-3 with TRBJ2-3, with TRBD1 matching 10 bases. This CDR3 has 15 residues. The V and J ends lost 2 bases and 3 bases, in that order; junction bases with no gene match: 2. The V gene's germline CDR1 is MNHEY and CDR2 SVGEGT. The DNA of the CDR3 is TGTGCCAGCAGTTACGGGGGACAGGGGACAGATACGCAGTATTTT. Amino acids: CASSYGGQGTDTQYF.

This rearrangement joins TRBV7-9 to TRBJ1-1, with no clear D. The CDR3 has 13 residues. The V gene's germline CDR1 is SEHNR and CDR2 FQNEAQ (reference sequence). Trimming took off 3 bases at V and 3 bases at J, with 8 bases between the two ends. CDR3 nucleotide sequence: TGTGCCAGCAGCTTCGTCCGGGACACTGAAGCTTTCTTT. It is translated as CASSFVRDTEAFF.

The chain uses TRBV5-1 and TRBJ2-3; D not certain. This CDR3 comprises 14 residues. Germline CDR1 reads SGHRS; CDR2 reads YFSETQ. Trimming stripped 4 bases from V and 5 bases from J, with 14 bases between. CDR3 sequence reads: CASSPPGLGDTQYF. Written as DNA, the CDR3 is TGCGCCAGCAGCCCGCCGGGTTTGGGAGATACGCAGTATTTT.

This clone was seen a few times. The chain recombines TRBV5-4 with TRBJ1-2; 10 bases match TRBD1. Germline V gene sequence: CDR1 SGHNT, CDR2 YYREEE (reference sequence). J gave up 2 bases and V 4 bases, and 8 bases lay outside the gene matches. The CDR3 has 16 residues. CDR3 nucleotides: TGTGCCAGCAGCCCTTCCGGGACAGGGGTCAACTATGGCTACACCTTC. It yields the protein CASSPSGTGVNYGYTF.